Listed here is a single T cell receptor beta chain. Its specificity is not known. Germline V gene sequence: CDR1 ENHRY, CDR2 SYGVKD. The V and J ends lost 1 base and 3 bases respectively, with 10 bases between them. This CDR3 has 15 residues. These data belong to a study of siplizumab effects on memory and regulatory T cells. Overall study results and limits: With siplizumab, mappable alloreactive CD4+ clones averaged roughly 72% Treg-derived, versus under 30% in controls. Few alloreactive clones mapped to unstimulated subsets.

TCRdb's copy holds only in-frame clones and misses some; the assay was immunoSEQ multiplex PCR. The data contain approximately 100,000 clones, about 90% of them singletons. The specimen was Tregs sorted from blood. The TCR comes from a human donor in good health. This chain joins TRBV10-3 and TRBJ1-3; a possible D gene is TRBD1 (6 bases). In DNA form, the CDR3 reads TGTGCCATCAGTGAGTTCAGGGGATATGGAAACACCATATATTTT. It yields the protein CAISEFRGYGNTIYF.